This TCR beta chain was recovered during a study of blood T cell repertoires in COVID-19. Overall study context: Both acute and convalescent COVID-19 samples were obtained from the United States, Italy and Spain. PBMCs, B-cell-depleted T cells, or T cells were the source of the cDNA or gDNA that made up the material.

Per germline, CDR1 LNHDA and CDR2 SQIVND (reference sequence). The CDR3 runs 17 residues. J lost 0 bases, V lost 1 base, and 2 bases had no gene match. Per the original data handling: Cell counts per sample came from amplifying reference gene primers. The assay was immunoSEQ multiplex PCR, and TCRdb's table has in-frame clones only and misses some. V and J calls and clone size are given by that table; D and trimming were obtained from the DNA. The repertoire has under 150,000 clones, about 83% of them found once; the top ten carry roughly 10%. Material: peripheral blood. This rearrangement joins TRBV19 to TRBJ1-5; TRBD1 matches at 11 bases. This TCR came from a man aged 35-49 years with active or convalescent COVID-19. In DNA, the CDR3 is TGTGCCAGTAGTATAGTCGGGACAGGGGGTAGCAATCAGCCCCAGCATTTT. This codes for CASSIVGTGGSNQPQHF.